Below, 23 T cell receptor beta chains from the same sample are listed, as sequenced in a study of human T cells and chemical hapten exposure. One entry per CDR3 protein, called by TCRdb with MiXCR from the RACE reads. The table has some 350,000 distinct CDR3 sequences, about 7% seen once; the top ten hold approximately 8%. Time point reported: patch test 1, 2 weeks after DPC sensitization. The treatment was: therapeutic diphenylcyclopropenone sensitization with weekly scalp DPC. Sample: whole blood, taken in connection with sensitization to the hapten diphenylcyclopropenone (DPC). These receptors all come from a young woman with alopecia areata. Some clones in this sample may be carry-over from other donors' samples.

This clonotype turned up a few times. The chain combines TRBV27 with TRBJ1-4; possible D gene TRBD1, 5 bases. Germline CDR1 MNHEY, CDR2 SMNVEV (reference sequence). The CDR3 is 14 amino acids. Trimming cost V 5 bases and J 5 bases, with 12 bases left between them. CDR3 in DNA: TGTGCCAGCAGTACGAGACAGACGAATGAAAAACTGTTTTTT. Its protein is CASSTRQTNEKLFF. Together with reference TRBV27 and TRBJ1-4, the CDR3 gives the full variable domain: EAQVTQNPRYLITVTGKKLTVTCSQNMNHEYMSWYRQDPGLGLRQIYYSMNVEVTDKGDVPEGYKVSRKEKRNFPLILESPSPNQTSLYFCASSTRQTNEKLFFGSGTQLSVL.

This clonotype was recorded at least ten times. The chain combines TRBV29-1 with TRBJ2-3; 12 nucleotides match TRBD2. Looked up from germline, CDR1 is SQVTM and CDR2 is ANQGSEA. The CDR3 totals 17 residues. V was pared by 4 bases and J by 0 bases, with 8 bases of the junction left unmatched. CDR3 coding DNA: TGCAGCGTTGTCGTGACTAGCGGGGGAGAAAGCACAGATACGCAGTATTTT. Translated: CSVVVTSGGESTDTQYF.

CDR3 protein: CASSQKGGDSLYGYTF. The CDR3 DNA sequence: TGCGCCAGCAGCCAAAAAGGAGGGGACAGCCTTTATGGCTACACCTTC. The V gene is TRBV4-1, the J gene TRBJ1-2; the match to TRBD1 covers 7 bases. The V gene end was trimmed by 2 bases and the J gene end by 5 bases; junction bases not matched to a gene: 11. The germline V gene encodes CDR1 MGHRA and CDR2 YSYEKL. This CDR3 has 16 residues.

This clonotype turned up a few times. The chain has TRBV7-3 and TRBJ2-2; D call uncertain. The ends were cut back, 6 bases at V and 3 bases at J, with 17 bases in the middle. This CDR3 is built from 16 residues. Looked up from germline, CDR1 is SGHTA and CDR2 is FQGTGA. CDR3 sequence: CASRVRRADDTGELFF. The CDR3 DNA reads as TGTGCCAGCAGAGTAAGACGCGCCGACGACACCGGGGAGCTGTTTTTT.

V and J are TRBV12-3 or TRBV12-4 and TRBJ1-2; a weak D match, TRBD1 (6 bases). The CDR3 loop spans 13 amino acids. With 5 bases removed from V and 7 bases from J, the gap between germline ends came to 14 bases. The CDR3 reads CASSLGGLLGYTF. As DNA, the CDR3 is TGTGCCAGCAGTCTAGGGGGACTACTTGGCTACACCTTC.

J is TRBJ1-2 and V is TRBV7-2; tentatively, D is TRBD1 (5 bases). V was cut by 6 bases and J by 0 bases, with 23 bases left in between. Germline-derived CDR1 and CDR2 are SGHTA and FQGNSA. This CDR3 has 18 amino acids. This CDR3 is CASSRNAGTDSTNYGYTF. In nucleotides, the CDR3 is TGTGCCAGCAGTCGTAATGCAGGGACCGACTCCACTAACTATGGCTACACCTTC.

The rearrangement joins TRBV12-3 or TRBV12-4 to TRBJ1-2; maybe TRBD1 (6 bases). The V gene lost 5 bases and the J gene lost 8 bases, with 15 bases spanning the gap. The CDR3 has 13 residues. The CDR3: CASSPETGWGYTF. CDR3 nucleotides: TGTGCCAGCAGTCCAGAAACAGGGTGGGGCTACACCTTC.

This clonotype has a handful of counts. The chain has TRBV7-2 and TRBJ2-3, with 8 nucleotides matching TRBD1. This CDR3 has 16 amino acids. CDR1 and CDR2 (germline): SGHTA, FQGNSA. J lost 1 base, V lost 1 base, and 4 bases had no gene match. CDR3 coding DNA: TGTGCCAGCAGCTTAGGGACAGGGTGGGGCACAGATACGCAGTATTTT. This sequence encodes CASSLGTGWGTDTQYF.

This sequence joins TRBV10-3 and TRBJ2-7; 8 bases agree with TRBD1. V was clipped by 0 bases and J by 4 bases; unmatched bases: 8. The CDR3 runs 16 residues. In germline, CDR1 is ENHRY, CDR2 SYGVKD. CDR3 nucleotides: TGTGCCATCAGTGAGTCCCGACAGGGGAACTTTTACGAGCAGTACTTC. It translates to CAISESRQGNFYEQYF.

The chain couples TRBV28 to TRBJ1-6, with D perhaps matching TRBD1 (6 bases). CDR1 is MDHEN, CDR2 SYDVKM, per germline. Trimming left V 1 base short and J 7 bases short, with 11 bases between. This CDR3 comprises 15 residues. CDR3 in DNA: TGTGCCAGCAGTTTATCTGGGGGCAGGAATTCACCCCTCCACTTT. This sequence encodes CASSLSGGRNSPLHF.

This clonotype was counted at least ten times. At one end, the junction sequence differs from germline, possibly due to a read error. This rearrangement joins TRBV5-1 to TRBJ2-5; D unresolved. The CDR3 totals 11 residues. Germline V gives CDR1 SGHRS, CDR2 YFSETQ. CDR3 region: CASSSQETQYF. Here the CDR3 DNA reads TGTGCCAGCAGTTCCCAAGAGACCCAGTACTTC.

This clonotype turned up a few times. V is TRBV5-6 and J is TRBJ1-2, with a weak D call TRBD1 (5 bases). The CDR3 consists of 17 residues. The germline V and J ends were trimmed by 4 bases and 0 bases, with 19 bases remaining between them. Germline V gene data show CDR1 as SGHDT and CDR2 as YYEEEE. The CDR3 here is CASSDQTAHLTNYGYTF. The CDR3 bases are TGTGCCAGCAGCGACCAGACAGCGCATCTTACTAACTATGGCTACACCTTC.

Ten or more counts support this clonotype. The chain recombines TRBV6-5 with TRBJ2-3; TRBD2 matches at 9 bases. The germline V gene encodes CDR1 MNHEY and CDR2 SVGAGI. Trimming took 11 bases from V and 6 from J; bases not matched to a gene: 12. The CDR3 consists of 14 residues. The CDR3 nucleotides are TGTGCCGTCGGCCCGGCGGGGGGGTTGGATACGCAGTATTTT. This encodes CAVGPAGGLDTQYF.

This clonotype appeared a few times. This chain connects TRBV29-1 to TRBJ2-3; no definite D call. The CDR3 has 12 amino acids. Trimming cost V 3 bases and J 2 bases, with 6 bases left between them. The germline gives CDR1 SQVTM, CDR2 ANQGSEA. The CDR3 DNA reads as TGCAGCGTTGAGGAGAACACAGATACGCAGTATTTT. Encoded protein: CSVEENTDTQYF.

This clonotype was picked up a small number of times. This chain joins TRBV29-1 and TRBJ1-1; 7 positions match TRBD1. V gave up 7 bases and J gave up 6 bases; unmatched junction bases: 8. The CDR3 has 12 residues. From germline, CDR1 is SQVTM and CDR2 ANQGSEA. CDR3 sequence (DNA): TGCAGCGGCGTACAGGGGATATCTGAAGCTTTCTTT. It translates to CSGVQGISEAFF.

This chain links TRBV28 with TRBJ1-5, with a weak D call TRBD1 (5 bases). The V and J ends lost 6 bases and 0 bases respectively, with 12 bases between them. CDR3 size: 15 residues. Per the germline V gene, CDR1 is MDHEN and CDR2 is SYDVKM. The CDR3 nucleotides read TGTGCCAGCAGCCCTGCCGGGGCTAGCAATCAGCCCCAGCATTTT. Translated, it gives CASSPAGASNQPQHF.

The CDR3 DNA reads as TGCGCCAGCAGCCAAGGCGGAGGGGCTAGCGGGGGAAGAAGCTCCTACGAGCAGTACTTC. Residues: CASSQGGGASGGRSSYEQYF. The chain links TRBV4-1 to TRBJ2-7; 10 bases are a match to TRBD2. The V and J ends lost 1 base and 0 bases, in that order; junction bases with no gene match: 15. CDR3 length equals 20 residues. Looked up from germline, CDR1 is MGHRA and CDR2 is YSYEKL.

In this sample, this clonotype turned up many times. V usage is TRBV12-3 or TRBV12-4 and J usage is TRBJ2-7, with TRBD1 as a possible D gene (5 bases). The CDR3 is 14 amino acids. The V and J ends lost 5 bases and 3 bases respectively, with 14 bases between them. Here the CDR3 reads CASSPLGVDYEQYF. The CDR3 region has the DNA TGTGCCAGCAGTCCATTAGGGGTAGACTACGAGCAGTACTTC.

This clonotype came up many times. This sequence joins TRBV12-3 or TRBV12-4 and TRBJ2-3, with 13 bases lining up with TRBD2. CDR3 length equals 16 residues. V gave up 6 bases and J gave up 2 bases; unmatched junction bases: 5. CDR3 bases: TGTGCCAGCAGCTCGGGACTAGCGGGGCTCACAGATACGCAGTATTTT. Translation gives CASSSGLAGLTDTQYF.

This clonotype was picked up a small number of times. This chain connects TRBV5-1 to TRBJ1-1, with D uncertain. Trimming took 4 bases from V and 3 from J, leaving 13 bases between them. Germline loops: CDR1 SGHRS, CDR2 YFSETQ. The CDR3 has 14 amino acids. This chain's CDR3 is CASSLSSGDTEAFF. For the CDR3, the DNA is TGCGCCAGCAGCCTCTCCTCAGGCGACACTGAAGCTTTCTTT.

This clonotype was detected many times. The chain joins TRBV25-1 to TRBJ2-1; D unclear. This CDR3 has 14 residues. The germline V gene has CDR1 MGHDK and CDR2 SYGVNS. V was cut by 0 bases and J by 4 bases, with 7 bases left in between. The CDR3 nucleotides read TGTGCCAGCAGTGAATACGGCAGTTACAATGAGCAGTTCTTC. As protein: CASSEYGSYNEQFF.

The gene calls are TRBV24-1 and TRBJ1-2; 11 positions match TRBD1. The CDR3 totals 15 residues. The germline CDR1 and CDR2 sequences are KGHDR and SFDVKD. V lost 4 bases to trimming and J lost 4 bases; unmatched junction nucleotides: 4. CDR3 sequence reads: CATSEGTGGVYGYTF. CDR3 coding DNA: TGTGCCACCAGTGAGGGGACAGGGGGTGTCTATGGCTACACCTTC.

This chain joins TRBV6-2 or TRBV6-3 and TRBJ1-1; no reliable D call. The CDR3 is made up of 13 amino acids. Germline V gene data show CDR1 as MNHEY and CDR2 as SVGEGT. Trimming pared 1 base from V and 1 base from J, leaving 4 bases between. CDR3 in amino acids: CASSYLRNTEAFF. The CDR3 DNA follows: TGTGCCAGCAGTTACTTGAGGAACACTGAAGCTTTCTTT.